The clone carrying this TCR beta chain has ten or more counts. The target antigen is unknown. These data belong to a study of neurological immune-mediated disorders. General study points: While HTLV-1-associated myelopathy showed the greatest TCR clonal expansion, multiple sclerosis showed the least, falling below healthy controls. None of the CDR3 amino acid sequences in expanded clones turned up in more than one subject, which points to private repertoires in all groups.

Synthesis of cDNA used 5'RACE (with 10-nucleotide random UMIs). TCRdb re-called the 5' RACE reads with MiXCR, one entry per CDR3 protein. The table includes around 30,000 distinct CDR3 sequences, over 3.5% detected once. Sorted libraries came from 1 million CD4+ or CD8+ T cells. The source material was CD4+ T cells from blood. The clonotype originates from a woman between 40 and 55 years old in good health.

CDR3 region: CASSPSGDTQYF. The CDR3, as DNA: TGTGCCAGCAGCCCGTCTGGGGATACGCAGTATTTT. The V and J genes are TRBV12-3 or TRBV12-4 and TRBJ2-3; unclear D gene. The CDR3 spans 12 residues. V lost 6 bases, J lost 6 bases, and 10 bases lay in between.